This TCR beta chain is drawn from a study of T-cell reconstitution after alpha-beta-depleted transplantation in children. Germline V gives CDR1 SGHAT, CDR2 FQDESV (reference sequence). The CDR3 sequence is 18 residues long. V was cut by 3 bases and J by 1 base, with 21 bases left in between. Preparing the TCRbeta library involved the use of unique molecular identifiers. TCRdb re-called the PCR reads through MiXCR, storing one row per CDR3 protein. The table records some 250,000 distinct CDR3 sequences, around 12% of them present only once. Ten or more counts support this clonotype. This specimen consisted of PBMCs from the stem cell graft donor, obtained from the stem cell graft. The chain employs TRBV11-1 and TRBJ1-1; perhaps TRBD1 as D (6 bases). The sequence was collected from a human donor who donated a stem cell graft to a child with acute lymphoblastic leukemia. The CDR3 DNA is TGTGCCAGCAGCTTCGGCAGTTATTTGGGGGGGCCGAACACTGAAGCTTTCTTT. This gives the protein CASSFGSYLGGPNTEAFF.